Each of the 17 T cell receptor beta chains below was sequenced from the same sample in a study of Tregs in tolerant kidney transplant recipients. The data were produced by immunoSEQ multiplex PCR, yet TCRdb's version contains in-frame clones alone and is incomplete. The data contain about 68,000 clones, around 83% of them singletons. The source material was CD4+ T cells from blood. These receptors all come from a human donor in good health.

This clone has only a few counts. The gene calls are TRBV5-1 and TRBJ2-7; TRBD1 aligns across 7 bases. The germline CDR1 and CDR2 sequences are SGHRS and YFSETQ. The CDR3 loop spans 15 amino acids. Losses at the gene ends were 4 bases for V and 3 bases for J; bases not matched to a gene: 10. CDR3: CASSRTGTAYYEQYF. Written as DNA, the CDR3 is TGCGCCAGCAGCCGGACCGGGACAGCCTACTACGAGCAGTACTTC.

J is TRBJ2-7 and V is TRBV19; D possibly corresponds to TRBD2 (5 bases). This CDR3 is 14 amino acids long. The germline V and J ends were trimmed by 4 bases and 0 bases, with 10 bases remaining between them. CDR1 is LNHDA and CDR2 is SQIVND in the germline V gene (reference sequence). Written as DNA, the CDR3 is TGTGCCAGTAGTACTGAGGACTTCTCCTACGAGCAGTACTTC. This sequence encodes CASSTEDFSYEQYF.

The CDR3 spells CASSPGQVPLEEQYF. The CDR3, as DNA: TGTGCCAGCAGCCCAGGACAGGTCCCCCTGGAAGAGCAGTACTTC. The chain employs TRBV6-5 and TRBJ2-7, with TRBD1 identical over 7 bases. CDR1 MNHEY and CDR2 SVGAGI come from the germline V gene. V was pared by 6 bases and J by 7 bases, with 15 bases of the junction left unmatched. This CDR3 region has 15 residues.

This chain uses TRBV5-4 with TRBJ2-2; no firm D call. V was shortened by 1 base and J by 4 bases, with 8 bases between the two germline ends. The CDR3 length is 14 residues. From germline, CDR1 is SGHNT and CDR2 YYREEE (reference sequence). CDR3 sequence reads: CASSLNRATGELFF. The CDR3 region has the DNA TGTGCCAGCAGCTTGAACCGCGCCACCGGGGAGCTGTTTTTT.

This chain uses TRBV5-1 with TRBJ2-1, with TRBD1 matching over 11 bases. V lost 4 bases, J lost 9 bases, and 6 bases stayed unmatched. Germline CDR1 SGHRS, CDR2 YFSETQ. The CDR3 covers 14 residues. The DNA of the CDR3 is TGCGCCAGCAGCCCGGGACAGGGGGAGGGTGAGCAGTTCTTC. Translation gives CASSPGQGEGEQFF.

This chain joins TRBV7-6 and TRBJ2-5; maybe TRBD1 (6 bases). With 6 bases removed from V and 1 base from J, the gap between germline ends came to 9 bases. This CDR3 has 13 residues. Germline values: CDR1 SGHVS, CDR2 FNYEAQ. The CDR3 reads CASSRDTQETQYF. For the CDR3, the DNA is TGTGCCAGCAGTAGGGACACCCAAGAGACCCAGTACTTC. Using reference TRBV7-6 and TRBJ2-5 for the parts outside the CDR3, the full variable domain is GAGVSQSPRYKVTKRGQDVALRCDPISGHVSLYWYRQALGQGPEFLTYFNYEAQQDKSGLPNDRFSAERPEGSISTLTIQRTEQRDSAMYRCASSRDTQETQYFGPGTRLLVL.

This clone was observed a handful of times. This chain links TRBV18 with TRBJ2-5; TRBD1 might be the D (6 bases). The CDR3 length is 13 residues. The germline V gene encodes CDR1 KGHSH and CDR2 LQKENI. V lost 3 bases, J lost 4 bases, and 9 bases lay in between. For the CDR3, the DNA is TGTGCCAGCTCACCGGGCAGGGGAGAGACCCAGTACTTC. It encodes CASSPGRGETQYF. The full variable domain, completed using reference TRBV18 and TRBJ2-5, is NAGVMQNPRHLVRRRGQEARLRCSPMKGHSHVYWYRQLPEEGLKFMVYLQKENIIDESGMPKERFSAEFPKEGPSILRIQQVVRGDSAAYFCASSPGRGETQYFGPGTRLLVL.

The chain links TRBV6-5 to TRBJ1-2, with D possibly TRBD1 on 5 matching bases. This CDR3 is built from 14 residues. Deletions cut 6 bases from V and 5 bases from J, with 16 bases between. Germline lookup yields CDR1 MNHEY and CDR2 SVGAGI. The CDR3 DNA reads TGTGCCAGCAGCCCCCGAGTGGGGGGGTATGGCTACACCTTC. Translation: CASSPRVGGYGYTF.

The chain uses TRBV11-2 and TRBJ2-1, with D possibly matching TRBD1 (6 bases). The CDR3 has 17 residues. Germline CDR1 SGHAT, CDR2 FQNNGV. V lost 2 bases and J 0 bases, leaving 14 bases between the germline ends. The CDR3 region has the DNA TGTGCCAGCAGCTTACTACAGGGCTTCGGCTCCTACAATGAGCAGTTCTTC. It encodes CASSLLQGFGSYNEQFF.

This chain connects TRBV28 to TRBJ1-2, with 7 nucleotides matching TRBD1. The trim removed 5 bases at V and 8 bases at J, leaving 2 bases unmatched. The CDR3 sequence is 11 residues long. Germline-derived CDR1 and CDR2 are MDHEN and SYDVKM. The CDR3: CASSRDSGYTF. The CDR3 nucleotides read TGTGCCAGCAGTCGGGACAGCGGCTACACCTTC.

The gene calls are TRBV19 and TRBJ1-2; 10 nucleotides align to TRBD1. V dropped 5 bases and J dropped 7; count of bases not matched to a gene: 13. There are 16 residues in the CDR3. CDR1 and CDR2 from the germline V gene are LNHDA and SQIVND (reference sequence). CDR3 nucleotide sequence: TGTGCCAGTAGTCTCTCTTCGGGACAGGGGTTCTCTGGCTACACCTTC. Translating it yields CASSLSSGQGFSGYTF.

This clone came up once. The chain has TRBV4-2 and TRBJ2-3; 8 bases line up with TRBD2. The CDR3 runs 17 residues. Germline trimming cut 0 bases from V and 5 bases from J; bases unmatched to any gene: 10. Germline CDR1 reads LGHNA; CDR2 reads YNFKEQ. The CDR3 is CASSQDWAGGQQDTQYF. CDR3 DNA: TGTGCCAGCAGCCAAGACTGGGCGGGGGGCCAACAAGATACGCAGTATTTT.

The V call is TRBV7-6, the J call TRBJ2-3; D is unresolved. Germline-derived CDR1 and CDR2 are SGHVS and FNYEAQ. Trimming removed 0 bases from V and 2 bases from J, with 9 bases in between. The CDR3 is 15 amino acids. The CDR3, as DNA: TGTGCCAGCAGCTTAGCCGACGGATACACAGATACGCAGTATTTT. It is translated as CASSLADGYTDTQYF.

This chain connects TRBV5-6 to TRBJ2-7, with D perhaps matching TRBD1 or TRBD2 (5 bases each). The CDR3 runs to 14 residues. Trimming left V 4 bases short and J 6 bases short, with 17 bases between. The V gene's germline CDR1 is SGHDT and CDR2 YYEEEE. CDR3 protein: CASSQKGTAREQYF. CDR3 bases: TGTGCCAGCAGCCAGAAGGGGACGGCGCGCGAGCAGTACTTC. Filled out from reference TRBV5-6 and TRBJ2-7, the complete variable domain reads DAGVTQSPTHLIKTRGQQVTLRCSPKSGHDTVSWYQQALGQGPQFIFQYYEEEERQRGNFPDRFSGHQFPNYSSELNVNALLLGDSALYLCASSQKGTAREQYFGPGTRLTVT.

The J gene is TRBJ2-5, the V gene TRBV5-1, with D possibly being TRBD2 (6 bases). CDR1 and CDR2 from the germline V gene are SGHRS and YFSETQ. With 1 base removed from V and 4 bases from J, the gap between germline ends came to 17 bases. This CDR3 is built from 16 residues. CDR3 nucleotide sequence: TGCGCCAGCAGCTTGTCCTTGGCGGGGCTCTTAGAGACCCAGTACTTC. Its protein is CASSLSLAGLLETQYF.

The chain links TRBV5-6 to TRBJ2-7; the D is unclear. Trimming cost V 3 bases and J 3 bases, with 10 bases left between them. In germline, CDR1 is SGHDT, CDR2 YYEEEE. The CDR3 totals 13 residues. The CDR3 coding sequence is TGTGCCAGCAGCTCGGGTCTAAACTACGAGCAGTACTTC. Its translation: CASSSGLNYEQYF. Supplemented by reference TRBV5-6 and TRBJ2-7, the full variable domain reads DAGVTQSPTHLIKTRGQQVTLRCSPKSGHDTVSWYQQALGQGPQFIFQYYEEEERQRGNFPDRFSGHQFPNYSSELNVNALLLGDSALYLCASSSGLNYEQYFGPGTRLTVT.

The chain carries TRBV9 and TRBJ2-6, with D hard to call. The CDR3 loop spans 15 amino acids. V lost 0 bases, J lost 0 bases, and 4 bases lay in between. CDR1 and CDR2 (germline): SGDLS, YYNGEE. CDR3 residues: CASSVASSGANVLTF. In nucleotides, the CDR3 is TGTGCCAGCAGCGTAGCATCCTCTGGGGCCAACGTCCTGACTTTC. The full variable domain, its missing parts supplied by reference TRBV9 and TRBJ2-6, is DSGVTQTPKHLITATGQRVTLRCSPRSGDLSVYWYQQSLDQGLQFLIQYYNGEERAKGNILERFSAQQFPDLHSELNLSSLELGDSALYFCASSVASSGANVLTFGAGSRLTVL.